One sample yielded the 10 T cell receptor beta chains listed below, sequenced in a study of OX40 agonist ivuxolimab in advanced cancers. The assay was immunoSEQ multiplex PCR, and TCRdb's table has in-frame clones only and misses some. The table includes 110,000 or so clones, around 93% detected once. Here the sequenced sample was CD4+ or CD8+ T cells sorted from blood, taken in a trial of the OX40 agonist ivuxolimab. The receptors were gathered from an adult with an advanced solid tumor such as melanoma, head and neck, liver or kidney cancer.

This CDR3 reads CASSRLSSGNTIYF. CDR3 DNA sequence: TGTGCCAGCAGCCGTCTTAGCTCTGGAAACACCATATATTTT. The chain employs TRBV7-9 and TRBJ1-3, with unresolved D. The CDR3 is 14 amino acids. V was shortened by 5 bases and J by 0 bases, with 8 bases between the two germline ends. CDR1 is SEHNR, CDR2 FQNEAQ, per germline (reference sequence).

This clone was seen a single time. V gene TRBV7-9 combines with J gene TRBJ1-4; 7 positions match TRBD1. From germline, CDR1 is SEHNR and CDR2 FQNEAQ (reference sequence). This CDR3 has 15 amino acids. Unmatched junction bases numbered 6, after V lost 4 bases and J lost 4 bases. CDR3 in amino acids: CASSSPGQLNEKLFF. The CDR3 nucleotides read TGTGCCAGCAGCTCACCGGGACAGCTTAATGAAAAACTGTTTTTT.

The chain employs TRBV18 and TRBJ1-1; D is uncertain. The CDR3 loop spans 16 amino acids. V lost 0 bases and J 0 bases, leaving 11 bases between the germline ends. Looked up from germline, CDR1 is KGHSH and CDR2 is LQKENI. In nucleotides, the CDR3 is TGTGCCAGCTCACCACCGGGTCAGTCTATGAACACTGAAGCTTTCTTT. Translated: CASSPPGQSMNTEAFF.

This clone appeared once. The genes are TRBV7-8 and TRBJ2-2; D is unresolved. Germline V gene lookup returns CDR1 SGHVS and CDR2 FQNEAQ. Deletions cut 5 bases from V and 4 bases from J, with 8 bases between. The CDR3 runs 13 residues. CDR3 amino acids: CASSHPGTGELFF. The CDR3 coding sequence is TGTGCCAGCAGCCATCCCGGCACCGGGGAGCTGTTTTTT. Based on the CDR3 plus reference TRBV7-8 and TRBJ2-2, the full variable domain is GAGVSQSPRYKVAKRGQDVALRCDPISGHVSLFWYQQALGQGPEFLTYFQNEAQLDKSGLPSDRFFAERPEGSVSTLKIQRTQQEDSAVYLCASSHPGTGELFFGEGSRLTVL.

CDR3 sequence reads: CASSPGGENNSPLHF. The CDR3 nucleotides read TGTGCCAGCTCACCCGGGGGGGAAAATAATTCACCCCTCCACTTT. The gene calls are TRBV9 and TRBJ1-6; perhaps TRBD1 as D (5 bases). The CDR3 runs to 15 residues. Trimming removed 7 bases from V and 5 bases from J, with 16 bases in between. Per the germline V gene, CDR1 is SGDLS and CDR2 is YYNGEE.

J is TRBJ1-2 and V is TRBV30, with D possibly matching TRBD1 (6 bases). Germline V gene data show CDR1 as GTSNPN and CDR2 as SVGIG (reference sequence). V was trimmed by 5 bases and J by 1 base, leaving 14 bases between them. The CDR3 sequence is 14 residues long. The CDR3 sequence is CAWGTRTDNYGYTF. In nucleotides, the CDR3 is TGTGCCTGGGGTACCCGGACAGATAACTATGGCTACACCTTC.

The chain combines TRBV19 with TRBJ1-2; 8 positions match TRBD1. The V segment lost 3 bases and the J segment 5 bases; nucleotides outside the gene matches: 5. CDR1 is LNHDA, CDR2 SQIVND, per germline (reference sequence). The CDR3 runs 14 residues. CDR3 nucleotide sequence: TGTGCCAGTAGTATCCCAGGGGGCTTTTATGGCTACACCTTC. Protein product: CASSIPGGFYGYTF.

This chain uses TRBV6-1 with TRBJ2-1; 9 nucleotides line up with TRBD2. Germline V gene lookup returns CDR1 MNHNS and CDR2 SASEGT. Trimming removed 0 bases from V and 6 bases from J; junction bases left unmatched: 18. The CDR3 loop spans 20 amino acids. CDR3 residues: CASSEAVAQAVAGDPNEQFF. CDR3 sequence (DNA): TGTGCCAGCAGTGAAGCGGTAGCCCAAGCGGTAGCGGGGGACCCCAATGAGCAGTTCTTC.

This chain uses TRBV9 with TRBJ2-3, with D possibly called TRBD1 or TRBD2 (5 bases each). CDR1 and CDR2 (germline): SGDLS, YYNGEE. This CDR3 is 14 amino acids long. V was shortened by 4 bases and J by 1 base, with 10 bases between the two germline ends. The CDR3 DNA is TGTGCCAGCAGCTTCCGGGACCGCACAGATACGCAGTATTTT. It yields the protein CASSFRDRTDTQYF.

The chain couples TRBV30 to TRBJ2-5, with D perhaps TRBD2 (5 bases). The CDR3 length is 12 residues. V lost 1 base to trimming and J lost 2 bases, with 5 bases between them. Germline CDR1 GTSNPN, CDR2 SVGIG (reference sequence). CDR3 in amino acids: CAWSERQETQYF. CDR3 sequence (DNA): TGTGCCTGGAGTGAGCGGCAAGAGACCCAGTACTTC.